This TCR beta chain was captured by sequencing in a study of blood T cell repertoires in COVID-19. The overall study: Material from acute and convalescent COVID-19 was sourced from the United States, Italy and Spain. PBMCs, B-cell-depleted T cells, or T cells provided the cDNA or gDNA that made up the material.

Germline lookup yields CDR1 SGHRS and CDR2 YFSETQ. The length of the CDR3 is 15 residues. V lost 3 bases and J 0 bases, leaving 10 bases between the germline ends. Original data processing: For nucleated cells, counts were estimated from reference gene primer amplification. Profiled with immunoSEQ multiplex PCR; TCRdb holds only in-frame clones, not every one. V and J calls and clone size are as listed in that table; D and trimming were resolved from the DNA. The table records about 250,000 clones, roughly three quarters of them present only once. The specimen sequenced was peripheral blood. The J gene is TRBJ2-1, the V gene TRBV5-1; possible D gene TRBD2, 6 bases. The TCR sequence derives from a woman in her thirties or forties with active or convalescent COVID-19. The chain's CDR3 is CASSSTTSSYNEQFF. The CDR3 nucleotides read TGCGCCAGCAGCTCCACGACTAGCTCCTACAATGAGCAGTTCTTC.